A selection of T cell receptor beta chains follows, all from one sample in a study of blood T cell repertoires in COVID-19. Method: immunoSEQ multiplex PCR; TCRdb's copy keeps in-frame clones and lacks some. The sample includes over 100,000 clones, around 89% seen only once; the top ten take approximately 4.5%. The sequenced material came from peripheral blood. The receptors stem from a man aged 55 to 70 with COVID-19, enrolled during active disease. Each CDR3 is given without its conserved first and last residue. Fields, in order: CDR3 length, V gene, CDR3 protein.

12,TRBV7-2,ASSFRGAHTEAF
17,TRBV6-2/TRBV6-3,ASSKNPPSPRSGANVLT
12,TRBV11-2,ASNPSGGSETQY
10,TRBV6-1,ASSDPGLAGN
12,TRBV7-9,ASSLTGGGNTIY
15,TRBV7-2,ASSLSVASGGYNEQF
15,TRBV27,ASSLSNEVWSGGGYT
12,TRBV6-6,ASSLAGGAETQY
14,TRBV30,AWSVGTGARTYEQY
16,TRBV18,ASSPRGQGSSGNQPQH
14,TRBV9,ASSVVPGVDTGELF
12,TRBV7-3,ASSLSGYVTEAF
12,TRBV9,ASSAQLINTEAF
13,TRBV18,ASSPRDILNTEAF
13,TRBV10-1,ASSESRGRGETQY
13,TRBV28,ASTERQANTGELF
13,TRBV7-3,ASSLTGQGAGELF
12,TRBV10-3,AISDSGGALGYT
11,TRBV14,ASSRSYNSPLH
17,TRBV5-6,ASSLPFDSGGTGEETQY
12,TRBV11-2,ASSWAGVGDEQY
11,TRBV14,ASSQTQGYGYT
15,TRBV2,ASIPTKGQGIYNEQF
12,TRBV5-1,ASSAGQINTEAF
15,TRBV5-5,ASSLGPTGGGNQPQH
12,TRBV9,ASSTDRVGLTQY
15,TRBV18,ASSPRSGTGTTGELF
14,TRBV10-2,ASSVMESYSNQPQH
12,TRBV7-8,ASSLWGLGEKLF
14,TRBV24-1,ATSDLVGTSGETQY
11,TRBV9,ASSPRLEGEQF
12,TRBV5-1,ASSFEGVGTEAF
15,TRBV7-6,ASSLALLAGGSGELF
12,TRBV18,ASLPDRGGSPLH
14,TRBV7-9,ASSLVGGGYQETQY
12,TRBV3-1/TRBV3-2,ASSPNRDSYGYT
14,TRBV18,ASSPASAGTNEKLF
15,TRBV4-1,ASSQDGGTGPSYEQY
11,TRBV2,ASSEGTGIGYT
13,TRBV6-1,ASSESWTGRETQY